This TCR beta chain appears in the sequencing data of a study of T cell responses to AZD1222 COVID-19 vaccine listed by TCRdb under 2021. Regarding the research as a whole: AZD1222 recipients with second doses at about 4 weeks or about 12 weeks were pooled, because spike-specific TCR depth and breadth did not differ between schedules. Trial participants were enrolled by age into 18-55, 56-69 and 70-plus year subgroups, with roughly 160, 29 and 62 TCR-sequenced participants respectively. A total of approximately 240 trial participants underwent TCR sequencing, of whom 200 to 220 received two doses of AZD1222 and some 25 received two doses of the MenACWY control vaccine.

Overall results and qualifications from the work: Conclusions about previously exposed vaccinees are limited, since just five to seven AZD1222 recipients were seropositive for SARS-CoV-2 at baseline. The whole spike protein was spanned by vaccine-associated CD4 TCRs, and dominant responses were seen in regions 160-218 and 743-854. Reportedly, almost half of the unique spike-specific TCRs recognized epitopes lying outside the regions that are mutated in the B.1.351 and B.1.1.7 variants. Participants were mostly white British, with more females than males. The authors suggested clonal diversity may have been underestimated. Because no day 14 peak-response samples were available, repertoires were characterized only after the peak T cell response. After two AZD1222 doses, both the breadth and the depth of spike-specific TCRs were significantly higher than at day 0 and than in MenACWY recipients. The 56-69-year group was small, and its depth increase did not reach significance, likely because of low power.

In the paper's terms, the time point label means: baseline before first vaccination. The vaccinee samples were drawn from two UK trials, COV001 and COV002, one of which was a single-blind randomized controlled phase 2/3 trial testing AZD1222 (ChAdOx1 nCoV-19) in healthy adults. For TCRbeta chain sequencing, PBMC samples from trial participants were taken at day 0 and at day 28 after the second dose. The CDR3 regions of human TCRbeta chains were analyzed by immunosequencing. The authors' analysis ran thus. TCRs in the repertoires were compared against a reference library of SARS-CoV-2-specific TCRs that had been generated with the MIRA antigen-specificity platform. Breadth was defined as the fraction of unique TCRs that were SARS-CoV-2-associated. Depth was defined as the fraction of total T cells that were SARS-CoV-2-associated. Each spike-specific TCR was assigned to its reactive spike region and to a CD4 or CD8 class using the MIRA data. Log10-transformed breadth and depth values were compared by one-way ANOVA with Sidak's multiple comparisons tests. Here the immuneACCESS table is served through TCRdb, limited to in-frame sequences with V and J called. Missing clones are a known gap in these copies; in checked studies unresolved V genes cover under half, and the rest lacks a known reason. That table is the source of V, J and clone size, and D and trimming were worked out from the DNA. Within this sample are 90,000 to 150,000 clones, with over 75% of them counted one time only. About 3.7% of the sample lies in the top ten.

Regarding this clone: The clone's antigen remains unknown. The sample holds no much larger clone one base away, and base qualities are not on file.

V loses 3 bases, J loses 0 bases, and the germline ends lie 8 bases apart. The CDR1 and CDR2 encoded by the germline V gene are KGHSH and LQKENI. The CDR3 runs 14 residues from the cysteine to the phenylalanine. The DNA shown is the 42-base CDR3, in frame from base 1. The sequenced sample was peripheral blood, obtained on day 0 of AZD1222 vaccination. The V and J segments used are TRBV18 and TRBJ1-1; the D gene cannot be named for sure. This TCR was recovered from an adult in good health. The CDR3 has the sequence CASSPKVMNTEAFF. The nucleotides are TGTGCCAGCTCACCTAAGGTCATGAACACTGAAGCTTTCTTT.